Each of the 21 T cell receptor beta chains below was sequenced from the same sample in a study of beta chain features in type 1 diabetes. These receptors are not linked to any known antigen. Study-level findings and limits: Researchers report that Type 1 diabetes patients had moderately but significantly shorter TCRB CDR3s across all four CD4+ subsets.

Every bit of the isolated RNA underwent reverse transcription, so sequencing read expressed TCRB transcripts. Measured with immunoSEQ multiplex PCR; TCRdb has only the in-frame clones, and not every one. This table holds about 650,000 clones, around 12% found once. The sequenced sample was naive CD4+ T cells from blood. The source is a man aged 25 to 45 with type 1 diabetes.

V gene TRBV12-5 combines with J gene TRBJ2-1, with 10 bases that match TRBD1. Trimming removed 6 bases from V and 3 bases from J; junction bases left unmatched: 5. Germline V gives CDR1 LGHNT, CDR2 FRNRAP. The CDR3 is 15 residues long. CDR3 coding DNA: TGTGCTAGTGGCTTCGGGACAGGGGTCTACAATGAGCAGTTCTTC. This encodes CASGFGTGVYNEQFF.

The V gene is TRBV6-6, the J gene TRBJ2-5; 7 bases map to TRBD1. This CDR3 region has 13 residues. Germline V gives CDR1 MNHNY, CDR2 SVGAGI (reference sequence). With V trimmed by 6 bases and J by 2 bases, 3 bases remained unmatched. CDR3 residues: CASRPTGQETQYF. CDR3 sequence (DNA): TGTGCCAGCAGGCCGACAGGGCAAGAGACCCAGTACTTC.

V is TRBV19 and J is TRBJ2-3, with a possible D match to TRBD1 (6 bases). The V gene's germline CDR1 is LNHDA and CDR2 SQIVND (reference sequence). Deletions cut 5 bases from V and 7 bases from J, with 16 bases between. The CDR3 is made up of 14 amino acids. The CDR3 DNA sequence: TGTGCCAGTAGTCGCGGACAGAGGGGGAATACGCAGTATTTT. It translates to CASSRGQRGNTQYF.

In its sample, this clone was seen a few times. Other DNA variants within this sample encode the same CDR3. The chain has TRBV7-2 and TRBJ2-2; possible D gene TRBD1, 6 bases. V was shortened by 4 bases and J by 5 bases, with 8 bases between the two germline ends. The germline V gene encodes CDR1 SGHTA and CDR2 FQGNSA. The CDR3 sequence is 13 residues long. This CDR3 is CASSSQGTGELFF. DNA for the CDR3: TGTGCCAGCAGCTCCCAGGGGACCGGGGAGCTGTTTTTT.

This rearrangement joins TRBV7-2 to TRBJ2-7; TRBD1 matches 7 bases. The CDR3 length is 12 residues. The germline CDR1 and CDR2 sequences are SGHTA and FQGNSA. With 6 bases clipped from V and 6 bases from J, the junction kept 5 bases outside the gene matches. The CDR3 is CASREGTAEQYF. The CDR3 bases are TGTGCCAGCAGGGAAGGGACAGCCGAGCAGTACTTC.

The chain's CDR3 is CASSTPGLRPDTQYF. The CDR3 DNA reads TGTGCCAGTAGTACCCCGGGCCTCCGTCCAGATACGCAGTATTTT. The genes are TRBV19 and TRBJ2-3; no clear D gene. V was shortened by 4 bases and J by 4 bases, with 15 bases between the two germline ends. Germline CDR1 is LNHDA and CDR2 is SQIVND (reference sequence). This CDR3 comprises 15 residues.

The CDR3 loop is CASSRFQETQYF. CDR3 coding DNA: TGTGCCAGCTCACGATTTCAGGAGACCCAGTACTTC. The chain carries TRBV18 and TRBJ2-5; no definite D call. Germline lookup yields CDR1 KGHSH and CDR2 LQKENI. With 4 bases removed from V and 5 bases from J, the gap between germline ends came to 8 bases. The CDR3 extends over 12 amino acids.

Only a few counts were recorded for this clone. This sequence joins TRBV7-2 and TRBJ1-5, with D possibly TRBD1 on 6 matching bases. Trimming removed 3 bases at V and 1 base at J, with 10 bases between. Germline CDR1 SGHTA, CDR2 FQGNSA. The CDR3 spans 15 residues. This chain's CDR3 is CASSLWQGSNQPQHF. The CDR3 DNA is TGTGCCAGCAGCTTGTGGCAGGGGAGCAATCAGCCCCAGCATTTT.

The rearrangement links TRBV9 to TRBJ1-3; 7 bases line up with TRBD1. This CDR3 contains 15 residues. Germline CDR1 is SGDLS and CDR2 is YYNGEE. V shed 1 base and J 0 bases; nucleotides not matched to a gene: 1. CDR3 DNA: TGTGCCAGCAGCGTACGGACAGGCTCTGGAAACACCATATATTTT. Translated: CASSVRTGSGNTIYF.

The chain links TRBV7-2 to TRBJ2-2; D ambiguous. The CDR3 has 15 amino acids. Germline V CDR1 and CDR2: SGHTA, FQGNSA. Trimming cost V 2 bases and J 1 base, with 8 bases left between them. CDR3 amino acids: CASSLLTVNTGELFF. CDR3 sequence (DNA): TGTGCCAGCAGCTTACTGACCGTGAACACCGGGGAGCTGTTTTTT.

V gene TRBV6-5 combines with J gene TRBJ2-3, with 7 bases that match TRBD2. In germline, CDR1 is MNHEY, CDR2 SVGAGI. This CDR3 is built from 15 residues. Trimming took 0 bases from V and 6 from J; bases not matched to a gene: 6. CDR3 region: CASSYSGGARDTQYF. The CDR3 DNA sequence: TGTGCCAGCAGTTACTCGGGAGGGGCAAGGGATACGCAGTATTTT.

V and J are TRBV9 and TRBJ1-5, with D perhaps TRBD1 (5 bases). Germline V gives CDR1 SGDLS, CDR2 YYNGEE. The CDR3 has 14 residues. Trimming took 4 bases from V and 4 from J, leaving 12 bases between them. Written as DNA, the CDR3 is TGTGCCAGCAGCCCGACCGGGGGGAATCAGCCCCAGCATTTT. It is translated as CASSPTGGNQPQHF.

This clone was counted between two and nine times. The V call is TRBV2, the J call TRBJ2-7, with D perhaps being TRBD1 or TRBD2 (5 bases each). CDR1 is SNHLY, CDR2 FYNNEI, per germline. The CDR3 covers 13 residues. The V and J ends lost 3 bases and 2 bases respectively, with 8 bases between them. The CDR3 DNA sequence: TGTGCCAGCAGTGATCGAGGGGCCTACGAGCAGTACTTC. Encoded protein: CASSDRGAYEQYF.

The V call is TRBV4-2, the J call TRBJ1-2, with D unclear. Germline CDR1 is LGHNA and CDR2 is YNFKEQ. V was clipped by 0 bases and J by 2 bases, with 10 bases between them. This CDR3 has 15 residues. As DNA, the CDR3 is TGTGCCAGCAGCCAAGATGCGGGAATCAACTATGGCTACACCTTC. Amino acids: CASSQDAGINYGYTF.

In regard to this clone: The sample has other DNA sequences that encode this CDR3 too. The V gene is TRBV9, the J gene TRBJ2-1; no clear D gene. Trimming removed 0 bases from V and 1 base from J, with 5 bases in between. CDR1 and CDR2 from the germline V gene are SGDLS and YYNGEE. This CDR3 comprises 14 residues. The CDR3 DNA is TGTGCCAGCAGCGTAGAGGGTTCCTACAATGAGCAGTTCTTC. Translation: CASSVEGSYNEQFF.

This clone was detected a few times. This chain uses TRBV21-1 with TRBJ2-3; TRBD1, the table's D call, lacks a check against the DNA. TRBV21-1 is reported as a pseudogene. CDR3 length: 13 amino acids. CDR3 in DNA: TGTGCCAGGGACGGACAGAGCACAGATACGCAGTATTTT. Its protein product is CARDGQSTDTQYF.

This clone came up once. Other DNA sequences in this sample translate to the same CDR3. The V call is TRBV5-6, the J call TRBJ2-7; the match to TRBD2 covers 7 bases. The CDR3 consists of 14 residues. V shed 1 base, J shed 1 base, and the junction held 2 bases outside the gene matches. Germline CDR1 and CDR2: SGHDT and YYEEEE. CDR3 loop: CASSLRGGSYEQYF. DNA for the CDR3: TGTGCCAGCAGCTTGAGGGGAGGGTCCTACGAGCAGTACTTC.

This clone was picked up a small number of times. The chain recombines TRBV7-2 with TRBJ1-2; 7 positions match TRBD1. Germline lookup yields CDR1 SGHTA and CDR2 FQGNSA. The CDR3 runs 16 residues. V was pared by 1 base and J by 4 bases, with 9 bases of the junction left unmatched. The CDR3 protein is CASSLGQGRNTYGYTF. The CDR3 region has the DNA TGTGCCAGCAGCTTAGGACAGGGACGAAACACCTATGGCTACACCTTC.

This clone was recorded a few times. The chain joins TRBV6-5 to TRBJ2-3, with D unresolved. The CDR3 length is 14 residues. The germline gives CDR1 MNHEY, CDR2 SVGAGI. Trimming shortened V by 4 bases and J by 4 bases, and 12 bases separated the two germline ends. The DNA for the CDR3 is TGTGCCAGCAGTTCCCTTGAGGCTGCAGATACGCAGTATTTT. Protein sequence: CASSSLEAADTQYF.

This clone was counted between two and nine times. This chain links TRBV5-6 with TRBJ1-1; D call uncertain. Per the germline V gene, CDR1 is SGHDT and CDR2 is YYEEEE. The CDR3 loop spans 12 amino acids. V was pared by 3 bases and J by 11 bases, with 14 bases between. The chain's CDR3 is CASSSRTPGAFF. CDR3 in DNA: TGTGCCAGCAGCTCCAGGACGCCCGGGGCTTTCTTT.

The chain carries TRBV5-1 and TRBJ1-6; 9 bases map to TRBD1. There are 16 residues in the CDR3. Per germline, CDR1 SGHRS and CDR2 YFSETQ. The J segment lost 8 bases and the V segment lost 4 bases, leaving 10 bases of the junction unmatched. The CDR3 coding sequence is TGCGCCAGCAGCCTGGGGACAGGGATGGATTATTCACCCCTCCACTTT. It encodes CASSLGTGMDYSPLHF.